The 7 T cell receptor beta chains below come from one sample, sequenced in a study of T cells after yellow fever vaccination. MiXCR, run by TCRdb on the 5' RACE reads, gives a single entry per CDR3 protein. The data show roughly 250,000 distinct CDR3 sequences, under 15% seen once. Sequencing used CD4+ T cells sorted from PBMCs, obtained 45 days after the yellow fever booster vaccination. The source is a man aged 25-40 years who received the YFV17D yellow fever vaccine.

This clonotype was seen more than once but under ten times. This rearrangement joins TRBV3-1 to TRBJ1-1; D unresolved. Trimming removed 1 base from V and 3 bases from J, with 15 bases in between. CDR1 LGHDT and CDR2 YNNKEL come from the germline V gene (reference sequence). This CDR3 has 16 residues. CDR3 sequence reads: CASSQGSGRRDTEAFF. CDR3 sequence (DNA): TGTGCCAGCAGCCAAGGGTCGGGGAGACGGGACACTGAAGCTTTCTTT.

The CDR3, as DNA: TGTGCCACCAGTGAGGCAAGACAGGGGGGACGAACTGAAGCTTTCTTT. As protein: CATSEARQGGRTEAFF. V and J are TRBV24-1 and TRBJ1-1; 9 bases match TRBD1. The V and J ends lost 4 bases and 5 bases, in that order; junction bases with no gene match: 10. The length of the CDR3 is 16 residues. Per germline, CDR1 KGHDR and CDR2 SFDVKD.

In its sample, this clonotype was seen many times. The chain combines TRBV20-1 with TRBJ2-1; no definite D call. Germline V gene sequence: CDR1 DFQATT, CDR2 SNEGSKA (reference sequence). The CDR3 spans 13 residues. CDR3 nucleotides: TGCACCCTTGGGCGGAGCTCCTACAATGAGCAGTTCTTC. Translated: CTLGRSSYNEQFF.

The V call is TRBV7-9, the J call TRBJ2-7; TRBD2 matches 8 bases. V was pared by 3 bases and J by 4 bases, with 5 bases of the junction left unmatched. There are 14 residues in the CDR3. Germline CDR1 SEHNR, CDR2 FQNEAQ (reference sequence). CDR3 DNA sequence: TGTGCCAGCAGCTTGGGACTAGATACATACGAGCAGTACTTC. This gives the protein CASSLGLDTYEQYF.

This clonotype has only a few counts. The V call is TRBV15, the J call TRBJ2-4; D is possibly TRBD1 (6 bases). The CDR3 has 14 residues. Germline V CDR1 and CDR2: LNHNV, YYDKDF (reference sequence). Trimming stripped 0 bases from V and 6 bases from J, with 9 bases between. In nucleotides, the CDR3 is TGTGCCACCAGCAGAGAGGACAGAGCAAACATTCAGTACTTC. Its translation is CATSREDRANIQYF.

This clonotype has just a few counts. DNA for the CDR3: TGTGCCAGCAGTGAGGGGGGGCGTTCCTCCTACGAGCAGTACTTC. Translated: CASSEGGRSSYEQYF. This chain connects TRBV25-1 to TRBJ2-7; TRBD2 might be the D (7 bases). V was pared by 3 bases and J by 0 bases, with 12 bases between. This CDR3 region has 15 residues. From germline, CDR1 is MGHDK and CDR2 SYGVNS.

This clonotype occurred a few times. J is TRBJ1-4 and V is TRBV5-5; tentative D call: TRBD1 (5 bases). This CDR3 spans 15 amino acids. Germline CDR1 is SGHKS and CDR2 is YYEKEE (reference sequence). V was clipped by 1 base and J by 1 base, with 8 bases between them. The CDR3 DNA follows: TGTGCCAGCAGCTTGACCGGGGGAACTAATGAAAAACTGTTTTTT. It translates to CASSLTGGTNEKLFF.